Listed below are T cell receptor beta chains from one sample, sequenced in a study of T-cell memory formation after mild COVID-19. MiXCR, applied by TCRdb to the 5' RACE reads, yields one record per CDR3 protein. The sample carries 110,000 to 150,000 distinct CDR3 sequences, 14% to 15% recorded once. Sample: PBMCs or a T cell subset sorted from them (not recorded which). These receptors were collected from an adult woman who had mild COVID-19 (a few samples of this study predate the infection). Cell type and time point are not known. Both conserved end residues are part of each CDR3. A D gene is named only where the DNA matches it firmly. Rows give clone size only sometimes, using once, few, many, or a class for an expanded clone.

V: TRBV4-1
J: TRBJ2-2
size: many
length: 19
D: TRBD2
CDR3: CASSQVGGGRALGRWELFF
DNA: TGCGCCAGCAGCCAAGTCGGCGGCGGGAGGGCGTTAGGGCGTTGGGAGCTGTTTTTT

V: TRBV27
J: TRBJ2-5
size: .
length: 13
D: .
CDR3: CASSKYGQETQYF
DNA: TGTGCCAGCAGCAAGTACGGGCAAGAGACCCAGTACTTC

V: TRBV5-6
J: TRBJ2-4
size: .
length: 12
D: .
CDR3: CASSPGNNIQYF
DNA: TGTGCCAGCAGTCCAGGGAACAACATTCAGTACTTC

V: TRBV24-1
J: TRBJ2-1
size: few
length: 18
D: TRBD2
CDR3: CATSDRFFGRRSYNEQFF
DNA: TGTGCCACCAGTGATCGTTTCTTCGGGAGGAGGTCCTACAATGAGCAGTTCTTC

V: TRBV6-5
J: TRBJ2-7
size: many
length: 16
D: TRBD1
CDR3: CASSYDLGQGLVEQYF
DNA: TGTGCCAGCAGTTACGACTTGGGACAGGGTCTGGTCGAGCAGTACTTC

V: TRBV19
J: TRBJ2-2
size: .
length: 14
D: .
CDR3: CASSMLDRTGELFF
DNA: TGTGCCAGTAGTATGTTAGACCGCACCGGGGAGCTGTTTTTT

V: TRBV4-1
J: TRBJ2-7
size: .
length: 15
D: TRBD2
CDR3: CASSQEPGLAGEQYF
DNA: TGCGCCAGCAGCCAAGAGCCGGGACTAGCGGGCGAGCAGTACTTC

V: TRBV12-3/TRBV12-4
J: TRBJ2-1
size: few
length: 14
D: TRBD2
CDR3: CASSREGSYNEQFF
DNA: TGTGCCAGCAGTAGGGAGGGTTCCTACAATGAGCAGTTCTTC

V: TRBV3-1
J: TRBJ2-4
size: few
length: 17
D: .
CDR3: CASSQGPQRSAKNIQYF
DNA: TGTGCCAGCAGCCAAGGCCCCCAGAGATCAGCCAAAAACATTCAGTACTTC

V: TRBV7-9
J: TRBJ2-7
size: .
length: 16
D: .
CDR3: CASSLVFQGRYYEQYF
DNA: TGTGCCAGCAGCTTAGTTTTTCAGGGGCGGTATTACGAGCAGTACTTC

V: TRBV30
J: TRBJ1-2
size: few
length: 14
D: TRBD1
CDR3: CAWDPGQGFYGYTF
DNA: TGTGCCTGGGACCCCGGACAGGGCTTCTATGGCTACACCTTC

V: TRBV7-2
J: TRBJ2-3
size: few
length: 19
D: TRBD2
CDR3: CASSLVPGTSGRYTDTQYF
DNA: TGTGCCAGCAGCTTAGTCCCTGGGACTAGCGGGCGGTACACAGATACGCAGTATTTT

V: TRBV6-4
J: TRBJ2-3
size: .
length: 16
D: TRBD2
CDR3: CASSPGLAGGKDTQYF
DNA: TGTGCCAGCAGTCCGGGACTAGCGGGAGGGAAGGATACGCAGTATTTT

V: TRBV11-3
J: TRBJ2-1
size: .
length: 15
D: TRBD1
CDR3: CASSPRTGGGYEQFF
DNA: TGTGCCAGCAGCCCTCGGACAGGGGGTGGGTATGAGCAGTTCTTC

V: TRBV9
J: TRBJ1-6
size: .
length: 17
D: .
CDR3: CASSVSRDPRANSPLHF
DNA: TGTGCCAGCAGCGTTTCTCGGGACCCAAGGGCTAATTCACCCCTCCACTTT

V: TRBV7-9
J: TRBJ2-2
size: .
length: 16
D: .
CDR3: CASSSPGTVNTGELFF
DNA: TGTGCCAGCAGCTCCCCCGGGACCGTGAACACCGGGGAGCTGTTTTTT

V: TRBV6-5
J: TRBJ2-1
size: few
length: 14
D: .
CDR3: CASSEDSRYNEQFF
DNA: TGTGCCAGCAGCGAGGACAGTCGCTACAATGAGCAGTTCTTC

V: TRBV12-3/TRBV12-4
J: TRBJ2-7
size: many
length: 15
D: .
CDR3: CASSLVPDSSYEQYF
DNA: TGTGCCAGCAGTTTAGTACCGGACAGCTCCTACGAGCAGTACTTC

V: TRBV13
J: TRBJ2-3
size: few
length: 16
D: .
CDR3: CASSSAPGARTDTQYF
DNA: TGTGCCAGCAGCTCCGCCCCGGGGGCCCGCACAGATACGCAGTATTTT

V: TRBV27
J: TRBJ2-7
size: .
length: 15
D: TRBD2
CDR3: CASAIIAGGRYEQYF
DNA: TGTGCCAGCGCAATAATAGCGGGAGGACGCTACGAGCAGTACTTC

V: TRBV4-1
J: TRBJ2-5
size: .
length: 14
D: TRBD1
CDR3: CASSQWDSKETQYF
DNA: TGCGCCAGCAGCCAATGGGACAGCAAAGAGACCCAGTACTTC

V: TRBV5-1
J: TRBJ2-5
size: .
length: 13
D: .
CDR3: CASSLQGEETKYF
DNA: TGCGCCAGCAGCTTGCAGGGTGAGGAGACCAAGTACTTC

V: TRBV21-1
J: TRBJ2-2
size: .
length: 16
D: .
CDR3: CASSKATPGNTGELFF
DNA: TGTGCCAGCAGCAAAGCAACCCCGGGCAACACCGGGGAGCTGTTTTTT

V: TRBV9
J: TRBJ1-3
size: many
length: 16
D: TRBD1
CDR3: CASSVDTGGTGNTIYF
DNA: TGTGCCAGCAGCGTAGACACAGGGGGTACTGGAAACACCATATATTTT

V: TRBV27
J: TRBJ2-7
size: few
length: 14
D: TRBD2
CDR3: CASSSGLAFYEQYF
DNA: TGTGCCAGCAGTTCGGGACTAGCCTTCTACGAGCAGTACTTC

V: TRBV12-3/TRBV12-4
J: TRBJ2-1
size: many
length: 10
D: .
CDR3: CASSKAEQFF
DNA: TGTGCCAGCAGTAAAGCTGAGCAGTTCTTC

V: TRBV7-9
J: TRBJ2-7
size: few
length: 14
D: .
CDR3: CASSFPGSSYEQYF
DNA: TGTGCCAGCAGCTTCCCGGGAAGTTCCTACGAGCAGTACTTC

V: TRBV6-2/TRBV6-3
J: TRBJ2-1
size: few
length: 13
D: .
CDR3: CASTTPLGDEQFF
DNA: TGTGCCAGCACCACACCCCTTGGAGATGAGCAGTTCTTC

V: TRBV12-3/TRBV12-4
J: TRBJ1-2
size: few
length: 14
D: TRBD1
CDR3: CASSLGGQYYGYTF
DNA: TGTGCCAGCAGTTTAGGGGGACAGTACTATGGCTACACCTTC